The present T cell receptor (beta chain) was sequenced within a study of shared clonotypes between healthy human individuals. The study's findings and limits: Some naive CD4 clonotypes, roughly 5%, turned up in common across four donors. The sole specimen, blood, was sampled, and tissue repertoires likely differ.

Germline CDR1 KGHSH, CDR2 LQKENI. The CDR3 loop spans 15 amino acids. With 3 bases clipped from V and 0 bases from J, the junction kept 1 base outside the gene matches. The study drew all its donors from Caucasian adults living in Nashville, Tennessee. To note about this clone: Its antigen is undetermined.

Libraries were prepared by immunoSEQ multiplex PCR; TCRdb keeps only in-frame clonotypes and omits some of them. The repertoire holds about 1.5 million clones, with around 97% as singletons. V usage is TRBV18 and J usage is TRBJ2-4; 8 bases match TRBD1. The origin of this receptor is a man aged 25-45 years in good health. Sequences were obtained from naive CD4+ T cells sorted from blood. Subset described: CD45RA+ positively selected. Here the CDR3 reads CASSPDRVAKNIQYF. The CDR3 nucleotides read TGTGCCAGCTCACCGGACAGGGTAGCCAAAAACATTCAGTACTTC.